This TCR beta chain came from a study of T cell repertoires in cytomegalovirus infection. CDR1 is SGHVS, CDR2 FNYEAQ, per germline. V lost 0 bases to trimming and J lost 2 bases, with 8 bases between them. The length of the CDR3 is 15 residues. Remarks on this clonotype: Its antigen is not known.

Study-level results: The response measured ex vivo was dominated by TCR beta clonotypes (HLA-C-restricted and CMV-specific).

One entry per CDR3 protein results from TCRdb running MiXCR on the reads. This sample has some 560,000 distinct CDR3 sequences, with approximately 40% found just once. The rearrangement links TRBV7-6 to TRBJ2-1, with D uncertain. The sequence derives from a human donor in good health (CMV status not recorded). Some clones in this sample may be carry-over from other donors' samples. This material consisted of cultured PBMCs, taken from culture after CMV antigen stimulation. CDR3 in amino acids: CASSLALGTYNEQFF. In DNA, the CDR3 is TGTGCCAGCAGCTTAGCTTTAGGGACCTACAATGAGCAGTTCTTC. Full variable domain (missing parts from reference TRBV7-6 and TRBJ2-1): GAGVSQSPRYKVTKRGQDVALRCDPISGHVSLYWYRQALGQGPEFLTYFNYEAQQDKSGLPNDRFSAERPEGSISTLTIQRTEQRDSAMYRCASSLALGTYNEQFFGPGTRLTVL.